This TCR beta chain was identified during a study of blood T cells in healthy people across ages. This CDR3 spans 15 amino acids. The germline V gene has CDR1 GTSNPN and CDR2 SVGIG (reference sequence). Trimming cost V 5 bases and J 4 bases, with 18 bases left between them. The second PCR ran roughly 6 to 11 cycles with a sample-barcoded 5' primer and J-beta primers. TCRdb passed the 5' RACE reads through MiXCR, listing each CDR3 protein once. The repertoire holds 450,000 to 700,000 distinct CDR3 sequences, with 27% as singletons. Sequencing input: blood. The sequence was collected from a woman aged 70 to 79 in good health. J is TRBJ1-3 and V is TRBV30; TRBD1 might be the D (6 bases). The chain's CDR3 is CAWGIYGTFGNTIYF. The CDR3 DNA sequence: TGTGCCTGGGGAATTTACGGGACATTCGGAAACACCATATATTTT.